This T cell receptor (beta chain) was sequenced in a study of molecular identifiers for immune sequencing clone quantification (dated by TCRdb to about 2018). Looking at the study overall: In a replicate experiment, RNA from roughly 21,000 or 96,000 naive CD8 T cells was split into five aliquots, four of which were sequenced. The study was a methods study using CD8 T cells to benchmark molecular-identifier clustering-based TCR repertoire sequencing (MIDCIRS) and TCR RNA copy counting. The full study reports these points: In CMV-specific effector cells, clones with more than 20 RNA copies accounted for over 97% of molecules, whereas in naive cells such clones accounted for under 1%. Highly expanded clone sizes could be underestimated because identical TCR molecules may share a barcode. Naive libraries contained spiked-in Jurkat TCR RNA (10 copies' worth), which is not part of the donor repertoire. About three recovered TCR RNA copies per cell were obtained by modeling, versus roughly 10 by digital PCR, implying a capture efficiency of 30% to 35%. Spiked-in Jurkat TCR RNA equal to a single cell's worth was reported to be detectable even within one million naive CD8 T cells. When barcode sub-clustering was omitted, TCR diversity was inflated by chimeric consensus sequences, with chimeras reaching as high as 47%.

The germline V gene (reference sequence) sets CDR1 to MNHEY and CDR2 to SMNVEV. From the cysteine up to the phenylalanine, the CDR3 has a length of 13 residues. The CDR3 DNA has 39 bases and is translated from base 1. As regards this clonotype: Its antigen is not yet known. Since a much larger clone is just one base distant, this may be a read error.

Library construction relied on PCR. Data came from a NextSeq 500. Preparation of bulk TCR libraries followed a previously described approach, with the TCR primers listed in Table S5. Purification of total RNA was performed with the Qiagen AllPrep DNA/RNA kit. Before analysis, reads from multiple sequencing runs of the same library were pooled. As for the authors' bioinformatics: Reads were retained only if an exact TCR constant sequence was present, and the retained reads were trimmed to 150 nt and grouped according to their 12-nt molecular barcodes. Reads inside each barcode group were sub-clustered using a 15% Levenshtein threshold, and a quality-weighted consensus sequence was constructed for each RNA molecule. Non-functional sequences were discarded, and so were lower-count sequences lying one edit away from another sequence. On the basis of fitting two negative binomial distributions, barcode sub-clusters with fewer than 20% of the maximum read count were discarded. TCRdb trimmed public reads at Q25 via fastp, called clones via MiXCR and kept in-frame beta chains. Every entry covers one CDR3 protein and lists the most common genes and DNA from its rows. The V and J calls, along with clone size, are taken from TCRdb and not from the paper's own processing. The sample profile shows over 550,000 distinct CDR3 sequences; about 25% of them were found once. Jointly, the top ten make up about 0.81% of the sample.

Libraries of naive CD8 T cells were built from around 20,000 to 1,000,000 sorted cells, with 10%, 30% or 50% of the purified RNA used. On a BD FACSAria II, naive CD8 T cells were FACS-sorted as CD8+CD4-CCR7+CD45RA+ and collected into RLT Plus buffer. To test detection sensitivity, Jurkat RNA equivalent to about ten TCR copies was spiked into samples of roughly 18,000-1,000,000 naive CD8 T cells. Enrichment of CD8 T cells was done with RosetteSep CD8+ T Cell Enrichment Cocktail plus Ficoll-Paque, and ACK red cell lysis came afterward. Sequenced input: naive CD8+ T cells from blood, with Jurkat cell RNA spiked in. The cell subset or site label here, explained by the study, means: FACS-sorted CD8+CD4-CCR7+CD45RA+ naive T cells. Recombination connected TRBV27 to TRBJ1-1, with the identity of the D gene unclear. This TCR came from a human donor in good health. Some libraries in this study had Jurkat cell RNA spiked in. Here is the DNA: TGTGCCGGCAGTTTTTCCACTTACACTGAAGCTTTCTTT. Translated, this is CAGSFSTYTEAFF.